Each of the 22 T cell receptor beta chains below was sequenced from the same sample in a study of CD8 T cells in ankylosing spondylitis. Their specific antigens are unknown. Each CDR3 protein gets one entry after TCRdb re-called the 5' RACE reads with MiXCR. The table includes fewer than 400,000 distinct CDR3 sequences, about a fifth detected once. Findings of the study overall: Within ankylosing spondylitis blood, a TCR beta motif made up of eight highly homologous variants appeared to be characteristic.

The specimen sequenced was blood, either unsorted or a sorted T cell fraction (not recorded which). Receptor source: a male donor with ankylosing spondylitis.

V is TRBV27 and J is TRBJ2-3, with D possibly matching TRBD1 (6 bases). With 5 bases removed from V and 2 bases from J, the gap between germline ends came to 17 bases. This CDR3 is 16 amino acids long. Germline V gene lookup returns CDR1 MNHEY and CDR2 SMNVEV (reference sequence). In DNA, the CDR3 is TGTGCCAGCAGTATAGGCGTGCAGGGGCCCACAGATACGCAGTATTTT. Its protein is CASSIGVQGPTDTQYF.

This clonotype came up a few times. CDR3 loop: CSVEVDRYDEQYF. In nucleotides, the CDR3 is TGCAGCGTTGAAGTGGACAGGTACGACGAGCAGTACTTC. The rearrangement joins TRBV29-1 to TRBJ2-7; TRBD1 aligns across 7 bases. CDR3 size: 13 residues. V lost 1 base and J lost 5; bases outside the gene matches: 5. Germline CDR1 reads SQVTM; CDR2 reads ANQGSEA.

CDR3 sequence (DNA): TGTGCCAGCAGTCCTAGGGCTAGCGGTGGCGAGCAGTTCTTC. Translation: CASSPRASGGEQFF. The chain has TRBV2 and TRBJ2-1; 7 bases map to TRBD2. V shed 5 bases and J 10 bases; nucleotides not matched to a gene: 11. Germline CDR1 is SNHLY and CDR2 is FYNNEI. The CDR3 consists of 14 residues.

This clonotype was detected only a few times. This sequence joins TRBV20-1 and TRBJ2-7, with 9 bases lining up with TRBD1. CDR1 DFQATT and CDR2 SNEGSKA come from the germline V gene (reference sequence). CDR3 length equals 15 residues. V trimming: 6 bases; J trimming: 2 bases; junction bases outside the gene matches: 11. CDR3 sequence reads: CSAKKPGTGPYEQYF. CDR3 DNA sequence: TGCAGTGCGAAGAAACCCGGGACAGGGCCCTACGAGCAGTACTTC.

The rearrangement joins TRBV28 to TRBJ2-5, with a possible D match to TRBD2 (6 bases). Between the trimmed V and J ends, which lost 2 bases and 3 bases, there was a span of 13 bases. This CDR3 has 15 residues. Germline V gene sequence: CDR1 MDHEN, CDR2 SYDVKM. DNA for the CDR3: TGTGCCAGCAGTTTAGGGTATGGAGGGGAAGAGACCCAGTACTTC. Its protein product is CASSLGYGGEETQYF. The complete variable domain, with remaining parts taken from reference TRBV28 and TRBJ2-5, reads DVKVTQSSRYLVKRTGEKVFLECVQDMDHENMFWYRQDPGLGLRLIYFSYDVKMKEKGDIPEGYSVSREKKERFSLILESASTNQTSMYLCASSLGYGGEETQYFGPGTRLLVL.

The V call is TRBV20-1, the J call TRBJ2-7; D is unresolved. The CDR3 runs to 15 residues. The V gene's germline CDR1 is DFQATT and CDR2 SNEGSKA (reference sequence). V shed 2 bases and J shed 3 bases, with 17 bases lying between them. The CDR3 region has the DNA TGCAGTGCTAGAATCGCGATGGGCTGGGACTACGAGCAGTACTTC. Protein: CSARIAMGWDYEQYF.

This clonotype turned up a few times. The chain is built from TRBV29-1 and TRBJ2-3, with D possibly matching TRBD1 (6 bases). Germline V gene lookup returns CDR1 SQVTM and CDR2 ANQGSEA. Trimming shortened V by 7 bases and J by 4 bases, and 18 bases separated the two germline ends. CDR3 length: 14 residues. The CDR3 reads CSDRDTAGADTQYF. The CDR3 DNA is TGCAGCGACCGGGACACCGCCGGCGCAGATACGCAGTATTTT.

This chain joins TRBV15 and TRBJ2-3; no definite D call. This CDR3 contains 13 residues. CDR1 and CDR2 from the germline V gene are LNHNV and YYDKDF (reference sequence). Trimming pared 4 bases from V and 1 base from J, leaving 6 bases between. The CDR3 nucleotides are TGTGCCACCAGCAAGGACCGCACAGATACGCAGTATTTT. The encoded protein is CATSKDRTDTQYF.

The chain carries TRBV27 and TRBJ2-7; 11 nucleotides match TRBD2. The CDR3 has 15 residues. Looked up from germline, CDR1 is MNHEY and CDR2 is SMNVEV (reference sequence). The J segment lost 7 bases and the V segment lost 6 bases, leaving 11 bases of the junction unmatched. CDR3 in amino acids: CASRHSGRVTGEQYF. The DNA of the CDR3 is TGTGCCAGCAGGCATAGCGGGAGGGTTACGGGTGAGCAGTACTTC.

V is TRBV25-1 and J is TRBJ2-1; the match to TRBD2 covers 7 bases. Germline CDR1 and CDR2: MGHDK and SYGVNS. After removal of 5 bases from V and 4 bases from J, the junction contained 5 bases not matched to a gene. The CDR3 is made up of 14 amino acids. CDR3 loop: CASSREGIYNEQFF. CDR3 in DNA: TGTGCCAGCAGTAGGGAGGGTATTTACAATGAGCAGTTCTTC.

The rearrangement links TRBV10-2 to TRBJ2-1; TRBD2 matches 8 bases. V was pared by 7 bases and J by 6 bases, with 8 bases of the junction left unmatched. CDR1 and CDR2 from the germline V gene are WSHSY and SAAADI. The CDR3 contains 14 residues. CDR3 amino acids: CASIGGLAGNEQFF. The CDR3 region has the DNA TGCGCCAGCATAGGTGGACTAGCTGGCAATGAGCAGTTCTTC.

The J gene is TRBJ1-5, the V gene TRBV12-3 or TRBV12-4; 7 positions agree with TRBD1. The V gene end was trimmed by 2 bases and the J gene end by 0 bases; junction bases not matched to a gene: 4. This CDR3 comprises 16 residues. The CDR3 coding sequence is TGTGCCAGCAGTTTACACAGGGGAGTTAGCAATCAGCCCCAGCATTTT. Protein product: CASSLHRGVSNQPQHF.

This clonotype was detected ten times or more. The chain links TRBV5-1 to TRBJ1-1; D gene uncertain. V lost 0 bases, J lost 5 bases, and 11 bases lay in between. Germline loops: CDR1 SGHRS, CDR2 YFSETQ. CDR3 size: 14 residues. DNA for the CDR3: TGCGCCAGCAGCTTGGACGGTTTAAATACTGAAGCTTTCTTT. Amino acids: CASSLDGLNTEAFF.

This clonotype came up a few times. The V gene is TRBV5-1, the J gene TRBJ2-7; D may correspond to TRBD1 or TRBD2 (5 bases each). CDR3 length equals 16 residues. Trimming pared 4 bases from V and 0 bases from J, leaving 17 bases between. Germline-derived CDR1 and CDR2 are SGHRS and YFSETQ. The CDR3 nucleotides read TGCGCCAGCAGCCGACCGGGGCCGTGGAGCTCCTACGAGCAGTACTTC. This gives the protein CASSRPGPWSSYEQYF.

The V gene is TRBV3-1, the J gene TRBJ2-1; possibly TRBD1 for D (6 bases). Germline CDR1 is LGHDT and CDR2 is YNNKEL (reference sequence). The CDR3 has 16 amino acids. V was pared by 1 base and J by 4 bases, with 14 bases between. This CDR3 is CASSQARDILYNEQFF. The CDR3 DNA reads TGTGCCAGCAGCCAAGCCCGGGACATACTATACAATGAGCAGTTCTTC.

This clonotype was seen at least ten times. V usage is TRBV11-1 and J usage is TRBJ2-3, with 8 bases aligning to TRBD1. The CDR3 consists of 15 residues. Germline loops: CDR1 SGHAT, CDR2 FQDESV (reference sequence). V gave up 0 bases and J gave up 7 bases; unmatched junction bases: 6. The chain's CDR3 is CASSLAGQETNTQYF. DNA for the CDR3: TGTGCCAGCAGCTTAGCGGGACAGGAGACGAATACGCAGTATTTT.

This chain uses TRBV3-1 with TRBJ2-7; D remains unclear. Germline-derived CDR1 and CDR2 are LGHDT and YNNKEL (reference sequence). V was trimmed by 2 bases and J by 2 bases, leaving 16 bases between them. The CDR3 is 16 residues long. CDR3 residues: CASSQSFTSPAYEQYF. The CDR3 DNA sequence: TGTGCCAGCAGCCAAAGTTTCACCTCCCCAGCCTACGAGCAGTACTTC.

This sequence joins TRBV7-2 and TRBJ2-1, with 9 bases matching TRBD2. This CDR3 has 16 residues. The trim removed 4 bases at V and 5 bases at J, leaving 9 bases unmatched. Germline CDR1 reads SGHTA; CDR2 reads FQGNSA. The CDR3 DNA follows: TGTGCCAGCAGCTGGCCCTTAGCGGGAGACCACAATGAGCAGTTCTTC. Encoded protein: CASSWPLAGDHNEQFF.

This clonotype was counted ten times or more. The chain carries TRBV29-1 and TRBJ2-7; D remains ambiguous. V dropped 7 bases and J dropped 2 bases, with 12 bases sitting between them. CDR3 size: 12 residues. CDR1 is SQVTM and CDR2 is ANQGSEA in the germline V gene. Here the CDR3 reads CSAAVDTYEQYF. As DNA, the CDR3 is TGCAGCGCCGCTGTTGACACCTACGAGCAGTACTTC.

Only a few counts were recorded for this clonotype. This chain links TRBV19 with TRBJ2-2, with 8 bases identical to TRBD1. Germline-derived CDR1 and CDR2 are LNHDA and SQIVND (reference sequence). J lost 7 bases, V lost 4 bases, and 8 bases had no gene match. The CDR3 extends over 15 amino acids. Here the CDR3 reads CASSSRGRGSGELFF. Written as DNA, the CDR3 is TGTGCCAGTAGTAGCAGGGGGCGGGGAAGCGGGGAGCTGTTTTTT.

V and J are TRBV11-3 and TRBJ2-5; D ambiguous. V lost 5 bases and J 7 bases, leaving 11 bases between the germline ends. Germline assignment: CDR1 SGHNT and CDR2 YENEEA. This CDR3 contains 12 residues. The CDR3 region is CASSPELGTQYF. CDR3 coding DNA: TGTGCCAGCAGCCCCGAACTCGGGACCCAGTACTTC.

In nucleotides, the CDR3 is TGTGCCAGCAGCTTAGCGGGGACAGAGCCATACGAGCAGTACTTC. It specifies CASSLAGTEPYEQYF. The gene calls are TRBV7-2 and TRBJ2-7; TRBD1 matches at 7 bases. This CDR3 has 15 residues. CDR1 SGHTA and CDR2 FQGNSA come from the germline V gene. J gave up 4 bases and V 0 bases, and 6 bases lay outside the gene matches.